The 28 T cell receptor beta chains reported below all come from one sample, sequenced in a study of blood T cells in healthy people across ages. Next came a second PCR, run for about 6 to 12 cycles, which used a sample-barcoded 5' primer along with a J-beta primer mix. TCRdb ran MiXCR on the 5' RACE reads and lists one entry per CDR3 protein. The table lists about 1,400,000 distinct CDR3 sequences, 59% of them singletons. Sequencing was done on a sample of blood. These receptors were collected from a man aged 18 to 29 in good health.

The chain uses TRBV27 and TRBJ1-6; D call uncertain. V was clipped by 6 bases and J by 14 bases, with 17 bases between them. The CDR3 runs 13 residues. Germline-derived CDR1 and CDR2 are MNHEY and SMNVEV (reference sequence). In DNA, the CDR3 is TGTGCCAGCAGAGAAGACACGTTTCAATCCCTCCACTTT. Its protein is CASREDTFQSLHF.

This clonotype showed up just once. The chain couples TRBV20-1 to TRBJ2-7, with TRBD1 matching 9 bases. This CDR3 region has 15 residues. The trim removed 5 bases at V and 5 bases at J, leaving 13 bases unmatched. CDR1 and CDR2 (germline): DFQATT, SNEGSKA (reference sequence). The CDR3 DNA is TGCAGTGCTGGGTTGATAAAGGGACAGGGCCACGAGCAGTACTTC. Amino acid sequence: CSAGLIKGQGHEQYF.

This clonotype has only a few counts. The chain joins TRBV29-1 to TRBJ2-2; D might be TRBD1 or TRBD2, each matching 5 bases. The V and J ends lost 6 bases and 0 bases respectively, with 8 bases between them. CDR3 length: 13 amino acids. Germline V gene lookup returns CDR1 SQVTM and CDR2 ANQGSEA. The CDR3 coding sequence is TGCAGCGTGGGACCATCGAACACCGGGGAGCTGTTTTTT. Its translation: CSVGPSNTGELFF.

This clonotype was seen more than once but under ten times. V and J are TRBV7-2 and TRBJ2-7; 8 positions match TRBD2. From germline, CDR1 is SGHTA and CDR2 FQGNSA. The CDR3 loop spans 15 amino acids. Trimming at V came to 7 bases and at J to 5 bases, leaving 13 bases not matched to a gene. The CDR3 coding sequence is TGTGCCAGCACCCTGTTTAGCGGGGACGCCCACGAGCAGTACTTC. This sequence encodes CASTLFSGDAHEQYF.

This sequence joins TRBV6-5 and TRBJ2-1, with D perhaps matching TRBD2 (6 bases). The CDR3 loop spans 17 amino acids. CDR1 and CDR2 (germline): MNHEY, SVGAGI. Trimming left V 0 bases short and J 3 bases short, with 15 bases between. CDR3: CASSYSMRGRSYNEQFF. For the CDR3, the DNA is TGTGCCAGCAGTTACTCGATGCGGGGTAGGAGCTACAATGAGCAGTTCTTC.

This sequence joins TRBV13 and TRBJ2-7, with D perhaps TRBD1 or TRBD2 (5 bases each). V lost 2 bases, J lost 5 bases, and 13 bases lay in between. The CDR3 consists of 14 residues. In germline, CDR1 is PRHDT, CDR2 FYEKMQ (reference sequence). The CDR3 nucleotides are TGTGCCAGCAGCTTAAACGGGGCCCTGGACGAGCAGTACTTC. Translated, it gives CASSLNGALDEQYF. Filled out from reference TRBV13 and TRBJ2-7, the complete variable domain reads AAGVIQSPRHLIKEKRETATLKCYPIPRHDTVYWYQQGPGQDPQFLISFYEKMQSDKGSIPDRFSAQQFSDYHSELNMSSLELGDSALYFCASSLNGALDEQYFGPGTRLTVT.

The V and J genes are TRBV6-5 and TRBJ2-7, with 9 bases fitting TRBD2. The germline gives CDR1 MNHEY, CDR2 SVGAGI. V was clipped by 6 bases and J by 4 bases; unmatched bases: 4. This CDR3 has 13 residues. The CDR3 DNA reads TGTGCCAGCAGGGCTCTAGCGGGGTACGAGCAGTACTTC. Residues: CASRALAGYEQYF.

This chain joins TRBV5-5 and TRBJ2-7; D is undetermined. Trimming stripped 4 bases from V and 0 bases from J, with 11 bases between. The CDR3 has 14 amino acids. Germline CDR1 reads SGHKS; CDR2 reads YYEKEE (reference sequence). DNA of the CDR3: TGTGCCAGCAGCGTGGTAAGGACCTCCTACGAGCAGTACTTC. Protein product: CASSVVRTSYEQYF.

The V call is TRBV29-1, the J call TRBJ2-7, with 8 bases fitting TRBD1. Germline lookup yields CDR1 SQVTM and CDR2 ANQGSEA. V lost 7 bases, J lost 4 bases, and 6 bases stayed unmatched. The CDR3 sequence is 12 residues long. The DNA of the CDR3 is TGCAGCGCCCGGACAGGGAGGTACGAGCAGTACTTC. Its translation: CSARTGRYEQYF.

To note about this clonotype: A much larger clone is a single base away; this may be a read error. J is TRBJ2-1 and V is TRBV6-2 or TRBV6-3; TRBD1 is a possible D gene (5 bases). This CDR3 is 18 amino acids long. Germline CDR1 and CDR2: MNHEY and SVGEGT. The germline V and J ends were trimmed by 0 bases and 11 bases, with 26 bases remaining between them. CDR3 protein: CASSYSRDRAMPGGQQFF. CDR3 nucleotide sequence: TGTGCCAGCAGTTACTCGCGTGACAGAGCAATGCCTGGCGGCCAGCAGTTCTTC.

The gene calls are TRBV9 and TRBJ2-3, with TRBD2 as a possible D gene (7 bases). CDR3 length: 15 residues. Germline V CDR1 and CDR2: SGDLS, YYNGEE. V lost 5 bases and J lost 5, with 18 bases in between. CDR3 region: CASSSDGGGVDTQYF. The CDR3 nucleotides are TGTGCCAGCAGTTCCGACGGAGGGGGGGTAGATACGCAGTATTTT.

The chain couples TRBV6-1 to TRBJ1-2; 10 nucleotides line up with TRBD1. The V and J ends lost 5 bases and 4 bases, in that order; junction bases with no gene match: 7. CDR1 and CDR2 (germline): MNHNS, SASEGT. The CDR3 is 15 residues long. The CDR3 loop reads CASSSGTGDIYGYTF. In DNA, the CDR3 is TGTGCCAGCAGTTCCGGGACAGGGGACATCTATGGCTACACCTTC.

The chain has TRBV12-3 or TRBV12-4 and TRBJ1-2; D gene ambiguous. The CDR3 spans 15 residues. V was trimmed by 2 bases and J by 3 bases, leaving 13 bases between them. The CDR3 nucleotides read TGTGCCAGCAGTTTAACCCTTTTATTATACTATGGCTACACCTTC. It is translated as CASSLTLLLYYGYTF.

V gene TRBV7-6 combines with J gene TRBJ1-2, with a weak D call TRBD1 (6 bases). Germline V gives CDR1 SGHVS, CDR2 FNYEAQ. The CDR3 extends over 18 amino acids. Between the trimmed V and J ends, which lost 2 bases and 1 base, there was a span of 20 bases. The CDR3 nucleotides read TGTGCCAGCAGCTTAAGGCGGCAGGGGCCCAACAATAACTATGGCTACACCTTC. It codes for CASSLRRQGPNNNYGYTF.

The chain carries TRBV20-1 and TRBJ2-1; TRBD2 might be the D (6 bases). V lost 2 bases to trimming and J lost 9 bases, with 17 bases between them. The CDR3 has 14 amino acids. Germline V CDR1 and CDR2: DFQATT, SNEGSKA (reference sequence). As DNA, the CDR3 is TGCAGTGCTAGATCCGATTACGGGACTTTTGAGCAGTTCTTC. As protein: CSARSDYGTFEQFF.

This clonotype was seen more than once but under ten times. The V and J genes are TRBV5-1 and TRBJ2-2, with a possible D match to TRBD2 (6 bases). CDR3 length equals 15 residues. V shed 4 bases and J shed 0 bases, with 10 bases lying between them. The germline V gene has CDR1 SGHRS and CDR2 YFSETQ. The CDR3 loop reads CASSAGSANTGELFF. Written as DNA, the CDR3 is TGCGCCAGCAGCGCGGGGTCCGCGAACACCGGGGAGCTGTTTTTT.

The V gene is TRBV10-2, the J gene TRBJ2-3; 9 nucleotides line up with TRBD2. CDR1 and CDR2 from the germline V gene are WSHSY and SAAADI. The CDR3 is made up of 18 amino acids. V lost 5 bases, J lost 2 bases, and 14 bases stayed unmatched. As DNA, the CDR3 is TGCGCCAGCAGTCCCCTCGTGACTAGCGGAGATCCCACAGATACGCAGTATTTT. This gives the protein CASSPLVTSGDPTDTQYF.

The V gene is TRBV4-1, the J gene TRBJ2-5; TRBD2 is a possible D gene (5 bases). The DNA end lines up better with TRBJ2-7; the J call may be wrong. There are 14 residues in the CDR3. Germline assignment: CDR1 MGHRA and CDR2 YSYEKL. The CDR3 bases are TGCGCCAGCAGCCAAGGGACTTACCCAGGCGAGCAGTACTTC. It codes for CASSQGTYPGEQYF.

This clonotype has just a few counts. The gene calls are TRBV20-1 and TRBJ2-7; perhaps TRBD2 as D (6 bases). The CDR3 totals 15 residues. Per the germline V gene, CDR1 is DFQATT and CDR2 is SNEGSKA (reference sequence). V dropped 3 bases and J dropped 0 bases, with 15 bases sitting between them. In DNA form, the CDR3 reads TGCAGTGCTAGTAGGAGCGGGCTCTCCTCCTACGAGCAGTACTTC. As protein: CSASRSGLSSYEQYF.

This clonotype was found a few times. The chain employs TRBV20-1 and TRBJ1-1, with 9 bases fitting TRBD1. This CDR3 contains 14 residues. CDR1 and CDR2 (germline): DFQATT, SNEGSKA (reference sequence). Trimming cost V 1 base and J 4 bases; bases outside gene matches: 4. CDR3 sequence reads: CSARARTGVTEAFF. The CDR3 DNA sequence: TGCAGTGCTAGAGCTAGGACAGGGGTCACTGAAGCTTTCTTT.

The V gene is TRBV28, the J gene TRBJ2-1; 9 bases map to TRBD2. CDR1 is MDHEN and CDR2 is SYDVKM in the germline V gene. The CDR3 has 13 residues. V shed 5 bases and J 8 bases; nucleotides not matched to a gene: 4. CDR3 coding DNA: TGTGCCAGCAGTCCTGGGACTAGCCATGAGCAGTTCTTC. Translating gives CASSPGTSHEQFF.

The V gene is TRBV6-5, the J gene TRBJ2-5; D remains ambiguous. Germline lookup yields CDR1 MNHEY and CDR2 SVGAGI. This CDR3 is built from 12 residues. Between the trimmed V and J ends, which lost 3 bases and 7 bases, there was a span of 9 bases. This CDR3 reads CASSYQTGTQYF. CDR3 coding DNA: TGTGCCAGCAGTTATCAGACGGGGACCCAGTACTTC.

The chain couples TRBV27 to TRBJ2-7; TRBD1 matches at 9 bases. The germline V gene has CDR1 MNHEY and CDR2 SMNVEV (reference sequence). The CDR3 covers 15 residues. V dropped 6 bases and J dropped 1; count of bases not matched to a gene: 7. The CDR3 DNA sequence: TGTGCCAGCAGGGGGGGACAGGGTCAGTCCTACGAGCAGTACTTC. Encoded protein: CASRGGQGQSYEQYF.

About this clonotype: A clone one base away is much larger, so this may be a read error. The chain carries TRBV12-3 or TRBV12-4 and TRBJ2-2; no definite D call. The V and J ends lost 5 bases and 3 bases respectively, with 16 bases between them. The CDR3 is 16 amino acids. This CDR3 is CASSLKGPLDTGELFF. CDR3 DNA: TGTGCCAGCAGTCTAAAGGGCCCGCTCGACACCGGGGAGCTGTTTTTT.

The table lists this clonotype with a few counts. The gene calls are TRBV5-5 and TRBJ1-2, with a weak D call TRBD1 (6 bases). The CDR3 has 14 residues. The germline V gene has CDR1 SGHKS and CDR2 YYEKEE (reference sequence). Trimming took 3 bases from V and 8 from J, leaving 17 bases between them. The CDR3 is CASSSLQGNTGYTF. CDR3 bases: TGTGCCAGCAGCTCCCTCCAGGGGAACACAGGCTACACCTTC.

The chain has TRBV20-1 and TRBJ2-3; no clear D gene. Germline CDR1 DFQATT, CDR2 SNEGSKA (reference sequence). This CDR3 is 14 amino acids long. The germline V and J ends were trimmed by 2 bases and 3 bases, with 12 bases remaining between them. The CDR3 DNA reads TGCAGTGCTAGAAGGACGACGCTGACAGATACGCAGTATTTT. Translating gives CSARRTTLTDTQYF.

The chain combines TRBV5-1 with TRBJ1-1, with a tentative D call TRBD1 (5 bases). The V gene lost 6 bases and the J gene lost 4 bases, with 16 bases spanning the gap. The germline CDR1 and CDR2 sequences are SGHRS and YFSETQ. The CDR3 totals 14 residues. Written as DNA, the CDR3 is TGCGCCAGCAACGTGGGGGGTTCGGTCACTGAAGCTTTCTTT. Translated: CASNVGGSVTEAFF.

The chain is built from TRBV7-2 and TRBJ2-5; no firm D call. Trimming removed 1 base at V and 4 bases at J, with 10 bases between. Germline CDR1 is SGHTA and CDR2 is FQGNSA. This CDR3 is 14 amino acids long. The CDR3 protein is CASSLGSGLETQYF. CDR3 bases: TGTGCCAGCAGCTTAGGTTCGGGTCTAGAGACCCAGTACTTC.